This T cell receptor beta chain was identified during a study of T cells in Graves' hyperthyroidism and ophthalmopathy. Findings of the study overall: By a 13 V-J model, ophthalmopathy was set apart from stable hyperthyroidism.

V gave up 4 bases and J gave up 7 bases; unmatched junction bases: 4. The CDR3 is made up of 13 amino acids. CDR1 and CDR2 (germline): LNHDA, SQIVND (reference sequence). Comments on this clonotype: Antigen unknown.

Amplified TCR beta CDR3 regions came from RNA transcripts. During a first-round RT-PCR of the TCR CDR3, the HTBI primer set was used. TCRdb used MiXCR to reprocess the multiplex PCR reads, holding one entry per CDR3 protein. The table records more than 350,000 distinct CDR3 sequences, more than 14% of them present only once. The clonotype comes from a woman aged 30 to 39 with Graves' ophthalmopathy. The genes are TRBV19 and TRBJ1-1; TRBD1 agrees at 9 bases. The sequenced sample was blood. The CDR3 sequence: CASSTGQGNEAFF. CDR3 nucleotide sequence: TGTGCCAGTAGTACCGGACAGGGGAATGAAGCTTTCTTT. Looking up the rest from reference TRBV19 and TRBJ1-1 gives the full variable domain: DGGITQSPKYLFRKEGQNVTLSCEQNLNHDAMYWYRQDPGQGLRLIYYSQIVNDFQKGDIAEGYSVSREKKESFPLTVTSAQKNPTAFYLCASSTGQGNEAFFGQGTRLTVV.